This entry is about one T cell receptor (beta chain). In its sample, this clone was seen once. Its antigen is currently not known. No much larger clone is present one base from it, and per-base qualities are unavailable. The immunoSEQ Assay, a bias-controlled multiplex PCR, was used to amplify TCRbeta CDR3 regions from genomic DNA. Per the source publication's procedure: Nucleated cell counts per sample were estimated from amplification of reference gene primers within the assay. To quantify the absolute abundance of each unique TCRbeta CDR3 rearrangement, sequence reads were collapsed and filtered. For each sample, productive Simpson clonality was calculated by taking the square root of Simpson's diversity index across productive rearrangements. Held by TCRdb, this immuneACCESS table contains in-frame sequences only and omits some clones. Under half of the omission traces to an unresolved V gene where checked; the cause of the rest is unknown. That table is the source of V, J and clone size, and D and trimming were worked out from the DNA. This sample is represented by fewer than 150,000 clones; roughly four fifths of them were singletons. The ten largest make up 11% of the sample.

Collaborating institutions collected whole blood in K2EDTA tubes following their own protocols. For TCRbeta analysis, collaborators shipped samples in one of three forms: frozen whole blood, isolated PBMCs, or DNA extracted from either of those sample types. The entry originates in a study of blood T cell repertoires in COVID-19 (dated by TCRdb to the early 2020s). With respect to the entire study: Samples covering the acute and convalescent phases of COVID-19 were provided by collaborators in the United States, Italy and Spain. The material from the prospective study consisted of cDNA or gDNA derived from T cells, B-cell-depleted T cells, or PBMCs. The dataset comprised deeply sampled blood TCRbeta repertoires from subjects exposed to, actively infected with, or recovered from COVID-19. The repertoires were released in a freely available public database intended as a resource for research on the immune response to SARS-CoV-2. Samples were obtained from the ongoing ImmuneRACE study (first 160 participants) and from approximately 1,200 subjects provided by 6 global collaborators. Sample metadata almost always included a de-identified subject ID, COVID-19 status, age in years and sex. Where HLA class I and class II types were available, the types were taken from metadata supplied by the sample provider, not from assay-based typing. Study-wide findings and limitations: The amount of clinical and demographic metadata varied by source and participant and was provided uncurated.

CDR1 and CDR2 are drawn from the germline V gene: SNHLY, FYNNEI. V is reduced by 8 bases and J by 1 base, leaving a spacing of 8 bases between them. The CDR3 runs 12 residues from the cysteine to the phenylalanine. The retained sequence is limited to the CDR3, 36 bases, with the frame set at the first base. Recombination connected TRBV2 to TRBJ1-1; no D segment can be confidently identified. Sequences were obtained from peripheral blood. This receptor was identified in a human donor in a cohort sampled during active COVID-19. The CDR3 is CASGDPNTEAFF. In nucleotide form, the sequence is TGTGCCAGCGGAGACCCGAACACTGAAGCTTTCTTT.